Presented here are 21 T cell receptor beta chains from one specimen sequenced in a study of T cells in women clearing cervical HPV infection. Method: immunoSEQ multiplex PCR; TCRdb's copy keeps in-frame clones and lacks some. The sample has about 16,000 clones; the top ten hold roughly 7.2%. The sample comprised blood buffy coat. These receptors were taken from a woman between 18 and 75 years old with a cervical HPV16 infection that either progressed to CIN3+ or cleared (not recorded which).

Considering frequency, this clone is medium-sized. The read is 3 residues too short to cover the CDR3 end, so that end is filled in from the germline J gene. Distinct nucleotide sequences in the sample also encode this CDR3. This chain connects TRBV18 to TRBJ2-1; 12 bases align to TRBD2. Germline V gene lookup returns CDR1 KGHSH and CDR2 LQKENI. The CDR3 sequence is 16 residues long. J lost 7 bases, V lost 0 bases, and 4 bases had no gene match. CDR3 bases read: TGTGCCAGCTCACCACCGTCTAGCGGGGGGGCGAATGAG. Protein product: CASSPPSSGGANE. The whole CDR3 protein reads CASSPPSSGGANEQFF.

The CDR3 sequence: CASSLRLGAVANGYTF. Partial CDR3 DNA: TGCGCCAGCAGCTTGCGTTTGGGAGCGGTGGCGAATGGC. The chain links TRBV5-1 to TRBJ1-2, with unresolved D. The CDR3 extends 3 residues past the end of the read, so its final part is completed from the germline J gene. Germline assignment: CDR1 SGHRS and CDR2 YFSETQ. Trimming shortened V by 1 base and J by 6 bases, and 19 bases separated the two germline ends. The CDR3 runs to 16 residues.

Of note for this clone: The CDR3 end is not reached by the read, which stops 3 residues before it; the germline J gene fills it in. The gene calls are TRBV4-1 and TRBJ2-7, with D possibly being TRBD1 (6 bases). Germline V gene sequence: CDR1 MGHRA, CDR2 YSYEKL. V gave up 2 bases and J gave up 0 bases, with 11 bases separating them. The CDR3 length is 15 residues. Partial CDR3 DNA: TGCGCCAGCAGCCAAACAGGGCTCCGCTCCTACGAG. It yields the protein CASSQTGLRSYE. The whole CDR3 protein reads CASSQTGLRSYEQYF.

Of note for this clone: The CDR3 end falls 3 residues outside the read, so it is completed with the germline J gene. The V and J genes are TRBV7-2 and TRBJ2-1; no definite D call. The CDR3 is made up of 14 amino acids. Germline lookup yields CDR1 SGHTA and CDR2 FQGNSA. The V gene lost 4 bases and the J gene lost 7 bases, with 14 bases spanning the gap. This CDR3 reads CASSSVGKRNEQFF. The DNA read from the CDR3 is TGTGCCAGCAGCTCCGTGGGCAAGAGGAATGAG. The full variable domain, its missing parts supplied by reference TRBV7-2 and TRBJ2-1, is GAGVSQSPSNKVTEKGKDVELRCDPISGHTALYWYRQSLGQGLEFLIYFQGNSAPDKSGLPSDRFSAERTGGSVSTLTIQRTQQEDSAVYLCASSSVGKRNEQFFGPGTRLTVL.

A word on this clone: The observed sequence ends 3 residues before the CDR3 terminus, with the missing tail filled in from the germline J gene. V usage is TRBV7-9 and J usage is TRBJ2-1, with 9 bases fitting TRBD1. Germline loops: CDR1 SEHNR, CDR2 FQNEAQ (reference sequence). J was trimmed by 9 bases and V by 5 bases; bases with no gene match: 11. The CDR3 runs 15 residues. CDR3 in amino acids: CASSPRTGERGEQFF. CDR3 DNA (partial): TGTGCCAGCAGCCCTCGGACAGGGGAAAGGGGTGAG. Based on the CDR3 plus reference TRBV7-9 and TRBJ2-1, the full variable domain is DTGVSQNPRHKITKRGQNVTFRCDPISEHNRLYWYRQTLGQGPEFLTYFQNEAQLEKSRLLSDRFSAERPKGSFSTLEIQRTEQGDSAMYLCASSPRTGERGEQFFGPGTRLTVL.

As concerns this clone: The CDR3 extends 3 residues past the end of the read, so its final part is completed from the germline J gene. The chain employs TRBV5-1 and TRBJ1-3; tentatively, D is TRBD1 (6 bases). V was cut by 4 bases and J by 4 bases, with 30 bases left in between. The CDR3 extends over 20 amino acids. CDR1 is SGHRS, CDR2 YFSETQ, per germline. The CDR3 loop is CASSRFLNLQRTGLGNTIYF. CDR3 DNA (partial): TGCGCCAGCAGCCGGTTCCTCAACCTTCAACGAACAGGGTTAGGAAACACC. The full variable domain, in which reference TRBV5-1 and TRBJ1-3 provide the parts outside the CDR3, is KAGVTQTPRYLIKTRGQQVTLSCSPISGHRSVSWYQQTPGQGLQFLFEYFSETQRNKGNFPGRFSGRQFSNSRSEMNVSTLELGDSALYLCASSRFLNLQRTGLGNTIYFGEGSWLTVV.

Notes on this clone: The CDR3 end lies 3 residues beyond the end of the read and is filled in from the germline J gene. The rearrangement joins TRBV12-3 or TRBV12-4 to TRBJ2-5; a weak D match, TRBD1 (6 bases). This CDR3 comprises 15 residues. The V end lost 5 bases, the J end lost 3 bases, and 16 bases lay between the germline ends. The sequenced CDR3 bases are TGTGCCAGCAGTCTAGGGGGACGGACAGAAGAGACC. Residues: CASSLGGRTEET. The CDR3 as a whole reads CASSLGGRTEETQYF.

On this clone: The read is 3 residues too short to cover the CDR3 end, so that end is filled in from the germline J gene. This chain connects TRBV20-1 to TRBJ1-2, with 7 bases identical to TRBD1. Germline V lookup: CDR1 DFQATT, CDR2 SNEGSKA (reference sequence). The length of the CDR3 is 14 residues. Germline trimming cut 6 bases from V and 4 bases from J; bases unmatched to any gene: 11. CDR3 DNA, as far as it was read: TGCAGTGCCCGTCCCCAGGGACAGAGCTATGGC. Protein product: CSARPQGQSYG. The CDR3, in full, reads CSARPQGQSYGYTF.

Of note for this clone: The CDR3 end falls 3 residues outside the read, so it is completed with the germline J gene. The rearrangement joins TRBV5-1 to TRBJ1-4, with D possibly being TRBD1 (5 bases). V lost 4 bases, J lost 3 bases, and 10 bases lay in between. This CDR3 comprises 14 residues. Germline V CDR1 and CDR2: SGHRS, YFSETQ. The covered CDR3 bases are TGCGCCAGCAGCCCACGACAGTCTAATGAAAAA. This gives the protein CASSPRQSNEK. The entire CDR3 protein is CASSPRQSNEKLFF.

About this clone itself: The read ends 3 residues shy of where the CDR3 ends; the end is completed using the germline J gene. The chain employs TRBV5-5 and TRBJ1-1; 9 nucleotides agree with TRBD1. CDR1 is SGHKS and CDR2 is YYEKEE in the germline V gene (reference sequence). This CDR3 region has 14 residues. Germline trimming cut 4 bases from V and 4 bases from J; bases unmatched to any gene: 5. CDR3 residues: CASSNTGGSTEAFF. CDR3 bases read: TGTGCCAGCAGCAATACAGGGGGCAGCACTGAA. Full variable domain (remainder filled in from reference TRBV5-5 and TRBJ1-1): DAGVTQSPTHLIKTRGQQVTLRCSPISGHKSVSWYQQVLGQGPQFIFQYYEKEERGRGNFPDRFSARQFPNYSSELNVNALLLGDSALYLCASSNTGGSTEAFFGQGTRLTVV.

The part of the CDR3 DNA that was read is TGTGCCAGTAGTATGGGAACTAGCGCCGAGACC. Residues: CASSMGTSAET. The complete CDR3 reads CASSMGTSAETQYF. The chain joins TRBV19 to TRBJ2-5, with 7 bases aligning to TRBD2. From the germline J gene comes the end of the CDR3, since the read stops 3 residues before it. The length of the CDR3 is 14 residues. Losses at the gene ends were 3 bases for V and 5 bases for J; bases not matched to a gene: 6. Germline V gene data show CDR1 as LNHDA and CDR2 as SQIVND (reference sequence).

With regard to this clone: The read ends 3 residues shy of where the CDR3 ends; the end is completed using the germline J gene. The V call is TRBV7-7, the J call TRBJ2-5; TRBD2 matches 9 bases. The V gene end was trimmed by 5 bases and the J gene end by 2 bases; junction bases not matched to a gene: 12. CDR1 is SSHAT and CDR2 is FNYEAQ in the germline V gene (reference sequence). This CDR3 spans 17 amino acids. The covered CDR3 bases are TGTGCCAGCAGCCGTACCCCGCCCACTAGCGGGCAAGAGACC. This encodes CASSRTPPTSGQET. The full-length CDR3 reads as CASSRTPPTSGQETQYF.

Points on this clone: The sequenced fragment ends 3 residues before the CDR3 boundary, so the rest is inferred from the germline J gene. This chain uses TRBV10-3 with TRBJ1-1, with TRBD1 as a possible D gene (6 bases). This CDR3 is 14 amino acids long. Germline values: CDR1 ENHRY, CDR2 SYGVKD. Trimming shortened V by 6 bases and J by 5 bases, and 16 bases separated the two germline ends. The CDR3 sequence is CAIRGGPGRTEAFF. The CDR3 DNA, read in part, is TGTGCCATCAGGGGGGGGCCGGGGAGGACTGAA.

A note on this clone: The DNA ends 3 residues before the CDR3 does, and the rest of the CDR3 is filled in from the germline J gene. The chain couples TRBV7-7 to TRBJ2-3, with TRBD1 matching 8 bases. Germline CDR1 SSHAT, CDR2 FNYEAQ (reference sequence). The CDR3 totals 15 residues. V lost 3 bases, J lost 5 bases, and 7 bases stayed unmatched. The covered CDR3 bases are TGTGCCAGCAGCTTTCGAGGCAGGGGGCAAGATACG. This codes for CASSFRGRGQDT. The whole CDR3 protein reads CASSFRGRGQDTQYF.

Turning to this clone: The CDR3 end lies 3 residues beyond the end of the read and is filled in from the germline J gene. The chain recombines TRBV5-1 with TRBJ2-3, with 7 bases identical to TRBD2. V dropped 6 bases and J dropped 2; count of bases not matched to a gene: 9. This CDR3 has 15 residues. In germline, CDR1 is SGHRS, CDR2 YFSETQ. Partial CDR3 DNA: TGCGCCAGCACCTCCTTTCGGGGGGACACAGATACG. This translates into CASTSFRGDTDT. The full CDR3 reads CASTSFRGDTDTQYF.

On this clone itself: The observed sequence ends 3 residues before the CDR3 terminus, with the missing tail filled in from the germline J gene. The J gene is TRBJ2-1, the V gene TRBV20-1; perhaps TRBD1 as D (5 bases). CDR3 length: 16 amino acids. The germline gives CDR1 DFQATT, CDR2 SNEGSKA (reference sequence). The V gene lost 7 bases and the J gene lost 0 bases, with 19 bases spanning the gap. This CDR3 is CSVIPQGRASYNEQFF. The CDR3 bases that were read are TGCAGTGTAATACCCCAGGGCAGGGCCTCCTACAATGAG.

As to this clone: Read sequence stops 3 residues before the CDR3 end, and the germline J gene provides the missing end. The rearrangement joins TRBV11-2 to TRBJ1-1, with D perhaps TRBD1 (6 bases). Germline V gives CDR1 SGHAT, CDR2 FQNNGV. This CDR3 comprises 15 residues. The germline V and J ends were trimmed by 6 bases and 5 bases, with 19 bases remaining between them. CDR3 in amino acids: CASSPGGARGTEAFF. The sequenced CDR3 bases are TGTGCCAGCAGTCCCGGGGGGGCGCGAGGAACTGAA.

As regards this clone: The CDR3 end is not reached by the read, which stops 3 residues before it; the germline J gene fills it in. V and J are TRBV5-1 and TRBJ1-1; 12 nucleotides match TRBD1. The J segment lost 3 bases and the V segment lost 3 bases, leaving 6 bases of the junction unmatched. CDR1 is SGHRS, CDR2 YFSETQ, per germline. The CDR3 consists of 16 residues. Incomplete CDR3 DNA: TGCGCCAGCAGCTCTGGGACAGGGGGCGCGTACACTGAA. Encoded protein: CASSSGTGGAYTE. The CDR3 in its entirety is CASSSGTGGAYTEAFF.

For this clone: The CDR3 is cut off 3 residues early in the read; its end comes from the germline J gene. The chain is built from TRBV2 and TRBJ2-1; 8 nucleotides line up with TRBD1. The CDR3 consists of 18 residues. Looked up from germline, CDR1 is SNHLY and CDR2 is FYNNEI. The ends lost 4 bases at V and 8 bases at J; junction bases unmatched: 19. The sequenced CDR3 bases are TGTGCCAGCAGTGTTTCCCCGGACGGGACAGGCATGGTCGATGAG. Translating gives CASSVSPDGTGMVDE. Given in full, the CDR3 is CASSVSPDGTGMVDEQFF. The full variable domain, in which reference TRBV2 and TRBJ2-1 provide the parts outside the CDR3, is EPEVTQTPSHQVTQMGQEVILRCVPISNHLYFYWYRQILGQKVEFLVSFYNNEISEKSEIFDDQFSVERPDGSNFTLKIRSTKLEDSAMYFCASSVSPDGTGMVDEQFFGPGTRLTVL.

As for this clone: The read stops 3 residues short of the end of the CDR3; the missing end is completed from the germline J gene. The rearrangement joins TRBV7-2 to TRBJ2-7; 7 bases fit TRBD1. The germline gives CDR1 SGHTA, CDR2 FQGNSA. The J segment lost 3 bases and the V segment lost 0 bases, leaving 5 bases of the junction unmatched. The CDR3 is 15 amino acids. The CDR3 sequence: CASSLAPDRDYEQYF. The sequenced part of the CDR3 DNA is TGTGCCAGCAGCTTAGCCCCTGACAGGGACTACGAG.

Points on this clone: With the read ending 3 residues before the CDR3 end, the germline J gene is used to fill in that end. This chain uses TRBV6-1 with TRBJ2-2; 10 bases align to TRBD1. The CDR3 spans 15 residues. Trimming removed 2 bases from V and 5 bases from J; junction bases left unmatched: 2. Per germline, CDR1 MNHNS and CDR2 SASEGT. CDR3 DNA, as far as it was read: TGTGCCAGCAGTGAAAGGGGACAGGGGACCGGGGAG. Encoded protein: CASSERGQGTGE. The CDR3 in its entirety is CASSERGQGTGELFF.